Below are 8 T cell receptor beta chains sequenced from a single sample in a study of blood T cell repertoires in COVID-19. Libraries were prepared by immunoSEQ multiplex PCR; TCRdb keeps only in-frame clonotypes and omits some of them. The sample contains approximately 180,000 clones, approximately 92% of which appear only once. Sequencing used PBMCs or T cells enriched from blood (not recorded which). These receptors were collected from a woman between 35 and 50 years old with acute COVID-19.

The rearrangement joins TRBV21-1 to TRBJ2-4; the D call TRBD1 from the table was never checked on the DNA. TRBV21-1 is labeled a pseudogene. This CDR3 is built from 18 residues. For the CDR3, the DNA is TGTGCCAGCACCAGACCGGGACAGGGGGCGAAAGCCCCAAACATTCAGTACTTC. As protein: CASTRPGQGAKAPNIQYF.

This clone was seen more than once but under ten times. The chain recombines TRBV2 with TRBJ2-2; 10 nucleotides line up with TRBD2. The CDR3 length is 15 residues. CDR1 SNHLY and CDR2 FYNNEI come from the germline V gene. J gave up 5 bases and V 6 bases, and 6 bases lay outside the gene matches. The CDR3 sequence is CASSRSSGGTGELFF. The CDR3 region has the DNA TGTGCCAGCAGCCGGTCTAGCGGGGGAACCGGGGAGCTGTTTTTT. The variable domain in full, with the rest retrieved from reference TRBV2 and TRBJ2-2, is EPEVTQTPSHQVTQMGQEVILRCVPISNHLYFYWYRQILGQKVEFLVSFYNNEISEKSEIFDDQFSVERPDGSNFTLKIRSTKLEDSAMYFCASSRSSGGTGELFFGEGSRLTVL.

The chain combines TRBV3-1 (or the pseudogene TRBV3-2) with TRBJ2-7; tentative D call: TRBD2 (6 bases). Germline V gene data show CDR1 as LGHDT and CDR2 as YNNKEL (reference sequence). V shed 1 base and J shed 4 bases, with 20 bases lying between them. This CDR3 contains 17 residues. Here the CDR3 reads CASSQAGDGSAGYEQYF. In DNA, the CDR3 is TGTGCCAGCAGCCAAGCGGGGGACGGGAGCGCTGGTTACGAGCAGTACTTC.

Worth noting for this clone: The junction does not match germline at one end; this may be a read error. The chain uses TRBV27 and TRBJ1-5, with 7 bases matching TRBD1. The CDR3 runs to 12 residues. Germline CDR1 is MNHEY and CDR2 is SMNVEV (reference sequence). CDR3 sequence reads: CASSLLGDSLTF. Here the CDR3 DNA reads TGTGCCAGCAGTTTATTGGGGGACAGCCTGACATTT.

This sequence joins TRBV19 and TRBJ1-1, with D perhaps matching TRBD1 (6 bases). The V gene lost 7 bases and the J gene lost 4 bases, with 19 bases spanning the gap. Germline CDR1 and CDR2: LNHDA and SQIVND (reference sequence). The CDR3 covers 15 residues. CDR3 sequence (DNA): TGTGCCAGTACCTTGAGGGGGGGACGGAGCACTGAAGCTTTCTTT. Translated, it gives CASTLRGGRSTEAFF.

This clone came up a few times. The V gene is TRBV30, the J gene TRBJ2-1; a possible D gene is TRBD2 (6 bases). The V gene lost 7 bases and the J gene lost 1 base, with 23 bases spanning the gap. Germline-derived CDR1 and CDR2 are GTSNPN and SVGIG (reference sequence). This CDR3 region has 17 residues. DNA of the CDR3: TGTGCCTACGCGCCCTTTGTGGGGGGAGTTTCCTACAATGAGCAGTTCTTC. Its protein is CAYAPFVGGVSYNEQFF.

V and J are TRBV6-5 and TRBJ1-2; D is undetermined. Germline CDR1 and CDR2: MNHEY and SVGAGI. This CDR3 has 12 residues. The V gene lost 8 bases and the J gene lost 6 bases, with 13 bases spanning the gap. The CDR3 DNA reads as TGTGCCAGCGGGGAGCTTCCAAATGGCTACACCTTC. Encoded protein: CASGELPNGYTF.

CDR3 loop: CASSVDRGIPPGNTIYF. As DNA, the CDR3 is TGTGCCAGCAGCGTAGATCGGGGGATTCCCCCCGGAAACACCATATATTTT. This chain uses TRBV9 with TRBJ1-3, with a possible D match to TRBD1 (5 bases). Germline loops: CDR1 SGDLS, CDR2 YYNGEE. The CDR3 extends over 17 amino acids. V gave up 0 bases and J gave up 4 bases, with 17 bases separating them.